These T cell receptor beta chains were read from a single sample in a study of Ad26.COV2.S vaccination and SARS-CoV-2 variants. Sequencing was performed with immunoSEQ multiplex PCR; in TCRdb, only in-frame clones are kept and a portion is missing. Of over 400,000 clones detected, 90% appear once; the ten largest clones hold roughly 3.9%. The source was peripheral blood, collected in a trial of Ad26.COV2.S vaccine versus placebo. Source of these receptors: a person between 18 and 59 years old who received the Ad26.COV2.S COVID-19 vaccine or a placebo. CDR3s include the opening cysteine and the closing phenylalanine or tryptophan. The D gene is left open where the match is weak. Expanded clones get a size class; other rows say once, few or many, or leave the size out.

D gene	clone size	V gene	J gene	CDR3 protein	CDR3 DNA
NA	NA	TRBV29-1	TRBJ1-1	CSVEDPLNTEAFF	TGCAGCGTTGAAGACCCGTTGAACACTGAAGCTTTCTTT
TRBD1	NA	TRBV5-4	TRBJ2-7	CASSENRGTYEQYF	TGTGCCAGCAGCGAAAACAGGGGGACCTACGAGCAGTACTTC
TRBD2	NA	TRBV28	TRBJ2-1	CASIRAGGGSYNEQFF	TGTGCCAGCATTCGAGCGGGGGGCGGTTCCTACAATGAGCAGTTCTTC
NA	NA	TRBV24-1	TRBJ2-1	CATSDWGVGGDKVEQFF	TGTGCCACCAGTGATTGGGGGGTCGGCGGCGACAAGGTGGAGCAGTTCTTC
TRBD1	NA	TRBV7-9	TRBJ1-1	CASSFTGTENTEAFF	TGTGCCAGCAGCTTCACGGGGACAGAGAACACTGAAGCTTTCTTT
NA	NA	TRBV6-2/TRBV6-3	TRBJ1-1	CASSYHRRFNTEAFF	TGTGCCAGCAGTTACCATCGGCGATTTAACACTGAAGCTTTCTTT
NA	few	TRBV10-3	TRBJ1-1	CAISEKGVGATEAFF	TGTGCCATCAGTGAGAAGGGCGTTGGAGCCACTGAAGCTTTCTTT
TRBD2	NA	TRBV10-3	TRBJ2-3	CAISESSGTSTDTQYF	TGTGCCATCAGTGAGTCGAGCGGGACTAGCACAGATACGCAGTATTTT
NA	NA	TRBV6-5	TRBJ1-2	CASSYGSGSDGYTF	TGTGCCAGCAGTTACGGGTCAGGGTCGGATGGCTACACCTTC
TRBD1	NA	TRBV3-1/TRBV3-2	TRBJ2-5	CASSQGTGGDGQETQYF	TGTGCCAGCAGCCAAGGTACAGGGGGCGACGGCCAAGAGACCCAGTACTTC
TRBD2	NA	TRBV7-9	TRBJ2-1	CASSSRTSASYNEQFF	TGTGCCAGCAGCTCAAGGACTAGCGCCTCCTACAATGAGCAGTTCTTC
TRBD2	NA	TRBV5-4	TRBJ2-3	CASSPIRLLAGGLDTQYF	TGTGCCAGCAGCCCAATTCGCCTACTAGCGGGAGGGTTAGATACGCAGTATTTT
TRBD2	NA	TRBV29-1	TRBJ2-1	CSVEPLSGRTINEQFF	TGCAGCGTTGAACCTCTATCCGGGAGGACCATTAATGAGCAGTTCTTC
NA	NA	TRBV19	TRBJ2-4	CASSISHGRLEAEGVAKNIQYF	TGTGCCAGTAGTATAAGCCACGGAAGACTAGAGGCTGAAGGGGTGGCCAAAAACATTCAGTACTTC
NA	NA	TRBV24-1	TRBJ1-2	CATSDSGDYGYTF	TGTGCCACCAGTGATTCAGGCGACTATGGCTACACCTTC
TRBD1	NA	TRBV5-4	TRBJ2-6	CAILGGTGISGANVLTF	TGTGCCATCCTGGGTGGGACAGGGATCTCTGGGGCCAACGTCCTGACTTTC
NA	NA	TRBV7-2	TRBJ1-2	CASSLRTLTGGYTF	TGTGCCAGCAGCCTACGGACCCTAACGGGAGGCTACACCTTC
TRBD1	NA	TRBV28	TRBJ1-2	CAIFDRGIYGYTF	TGTGCCATCTTTGACAGGGGGATCTATGGCTACACCTTC
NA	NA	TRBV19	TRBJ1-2	CASSIDVERQNYGYTF	TGTGCCAGTAGTATAGATGTCGAAAGGCAAAACTATGGCTACACCTTC
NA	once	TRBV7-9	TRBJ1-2	CASTTYIGAGDYTF	TGTGCCAGCACCACTTATATCGGGGCGGGGGACTACACCTTC
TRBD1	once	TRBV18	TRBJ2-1	CASSPDRGSRVQFF	TGTGCCAGCTCACCAGACAGGGGGTCTAGGGTCCAGTTCTTC
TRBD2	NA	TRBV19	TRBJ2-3	CASSFIPTSGRTDTQYF	TGTGCCAGTAGTTTCATTCCGACTAGCGGGAGAACAGATACGCAGTATTTT
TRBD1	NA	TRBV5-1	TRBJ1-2	CASSPQLGQGAFVYGYTF	TGCGCCAGCAGCCCTCAACTAGGACAGGGGGCCTTTGTCTATGGCTACACCTTC
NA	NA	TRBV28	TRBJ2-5	CASTRTQETQYF	TGTGCCAGCACCCGCACCCAAGAGACCCAGTACTTC
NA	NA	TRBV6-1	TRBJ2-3	CASSEGIREGSGDTQYF	TGTGCCAGCAGTGAAGGGATCCGAGAGGGCTCAGGAGATACGCAGTATTTT
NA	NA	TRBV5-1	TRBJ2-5	CASSFPEGETQYF	TGCGCCAGCAGCTTCCCCGAGGGAGAGACCCAGTACTTC
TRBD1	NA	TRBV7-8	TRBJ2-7	CASSGTIDRVNEQYF	TGTGCCAGCAGCGGGACGATTGACAGGGTAAACGAGCAGTACTTC
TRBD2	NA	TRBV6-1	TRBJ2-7	CASSEAGTIYEQYF	TGTGCCAGCAGTGAAGCGGGGACTATCTACGAGCAGTACTTC
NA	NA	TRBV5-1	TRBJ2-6	CASSTQGAGANVLTF	TGCGCCAGCAGCACTCAGGGAGCTGGGGCCAACGTCCTGACTTTC
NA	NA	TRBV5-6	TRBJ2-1	CASSSGWGTASYNEQFF	TGTGCCAGCAGCTCCGGATGGGGTACTGCCTCCTACAATGAGCAGTTCTTC
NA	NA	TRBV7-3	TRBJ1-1	CASSPVPGSTEAFF	TGTGCCAGCAGCCCCGTGCCCGGTAGCACTGAAGCTTTCTTT
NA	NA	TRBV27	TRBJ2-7	CASRATARPAGEQYF	TGTGCCAGCAGGGCGACGGCCCGACCGGCGGGGGAGCAGTACTTC
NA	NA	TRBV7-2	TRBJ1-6	CASSLEGYGPLHF	TGTGCCAGCAGCTTAGAAGGGTATGGGCCCCTCCACTTT
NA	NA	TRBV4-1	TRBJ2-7	CASPQGRTYEQYF	TGCGCCAGCCCCCAGGGGCGTACCTACGAGCAGTACTTC
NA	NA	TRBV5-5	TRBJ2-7	CAAGPGTVSYEQYF	TGTGCCGCCGGCCCCGGGACCGTATCCTACGAGCAGTACTTC
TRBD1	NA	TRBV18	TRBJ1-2	CASSPILQTGTVANYGYTF	TGTGCCAGCTCACCAATTTTGCAAACCGGGACAGTAGCTAACTATGGCTACACCTTC
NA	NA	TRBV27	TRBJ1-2	CASSSGQGTYGYTF	TGTGCCAGCAGTTCAGGACAAGGGACATATGGCTACACCTTC
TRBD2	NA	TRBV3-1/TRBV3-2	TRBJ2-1	CASSQDRGNSGPRSYNEQFF	TGTGCCAGCAGCCAAGATCGGGGGAATAGCGGGCCGCGCTCCTACAATGAGCAGTTCTTC
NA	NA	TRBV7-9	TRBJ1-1	CASSLNRVNTEAFF	TGTGCCAGCAGCTTAAATCGGGTAAACACTGAAGCTTTCTTT
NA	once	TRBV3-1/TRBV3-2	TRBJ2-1	CASSQGDYLFF	TGTGCCAGCAGCCAAGGAGACTACTTGTTCTTC
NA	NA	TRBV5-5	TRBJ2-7	CASSTLRGHEQYF	TGTGCCAGCAGCACCCTTAGGGGCCACGAGCAGTACTTC
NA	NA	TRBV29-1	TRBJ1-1	CSVGGATEAFF	TGCAGCGTTGGGGGCGCCACTGAAGCTTTCTTT
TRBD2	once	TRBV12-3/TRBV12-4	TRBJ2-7	CASRPGGGAEQYF	TGTGCCAGCAGACCCGGGGGGGGAGCGGAGCAGTACTTC
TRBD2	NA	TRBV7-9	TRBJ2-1	CASSLNLAGPHHNEQFF	TGTGCCAGCAGCTTAAATCTAGCGGGACCCCACCACAATGAGCAGTTCTTC
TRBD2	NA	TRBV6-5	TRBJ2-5	CASSWGTKETQYF	TGTGCCAGCAGTTGGGGGACTAAAGAGACCCAGTACTTC
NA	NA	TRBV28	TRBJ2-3	CASSSTGRGRVTTQYF	TGTGCCAGCAGTTCGACAGGTCGGGGGCGAGTCACTACGCAGTATTTT
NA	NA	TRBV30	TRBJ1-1	CAWVKNTEAFF	TGTGCCTGGGTCAAGAACACTGAAGCTTTCTTT
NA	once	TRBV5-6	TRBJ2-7	CASSLSGGAEYEQYF	TGTGCCAGCAGCTTGTCCGGGGGCGCCGAATACGAGCAGTACTTC
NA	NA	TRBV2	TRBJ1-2	CASSAWADNYGYTF	TGTGCCAGCAGTGCTTGGGCAGATAACTATGGCTACACCTTC
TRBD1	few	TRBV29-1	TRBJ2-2	CSVETGAVGELFF	TGCAGCGTTGAGACAGGGGCGGTCGGGGAGCTGTTTTTT